Each of the 5 T cell receptor beta chains below was sequenced from the same sample in a study of T-cell memory formation after mild COVID-19. Each CDR3 protein gets one entry after TCRdb re-called the 5' RACE reads with MiXCR. In the table there are a few hundred thousand distinct CDR3 sequences, roughly an eighth of which are singletons. The sample consisted of PBMCs or a T cell subset sorted from them (not recorded which). All receptors derive from a man between 18 and 35 years old who had mild COVID-19 (a few samples of this study predate the infection). Cell type and time point are not known.

This clonotype was recorded at least ten times. CDR3 DNA: TGCAGCGTTGGATCAGGGACGCATCAGCCCCAGCATTTT. It encodes CSVGSGTHQPQHF. V and J are TRBV29-1 and TRBJ1-5; TRBD1 might be the D (5 bases). CDR3 length: 13 residues. Germline-derived CDR1 and CDR2 are SQVTM and ANQGSEA. V was trimmed by 4 bases and J by 5 bases, leaving 12 bases between them.

The chain uses TRBV6-2 or TRBV6-3 and TRBJ1-1; D perhaps matches TRBD1 (5 bases). In germline, CDR1 is MNHEY, CDR2 SVGEGT. The V end was cut by 5 bases, the J end by 4 bases, with 11 bases between. The CDR3 extends over 13 amino acids. This CDR3 reads CASSGGSRTEAFF. In nucleotides, the CDR3 is TGTGCCAGCAGTGGGGGATCGCGCACTGAAGCTTTCTTT.

This clonotype was picked up many times. V gene TRBV7-2 combines with J gene TRBJ2-3; D call uncertain. The CDR3 loop spans 12 amino acids. V was clipped by 5 bases and J by 6 bases, with 9 bases between them. CDR1 and CDR2 (germline): SGHTA, FQGNSA. CDR3 protein: CASSPPGDTQYF. The CDR3 DNA reads TGTGCCAGCAGCCCCCCCGGTGATACGCAGTATTTT. Full variable domain (missing parts from reference TRBV7-2 and TRBJ2-3): GAGVSQSPSNKVTEKGKDVELRCDPISGHTALYWYRQSLGQGLEFLIYFQGNSAPDKSGLPSDRFSAERTGGSVSTLTIQRTQQEDSAVYLCASSPPGDTQYFGPGTRLTVL.

This clonotype occurred many times. Since the CDR3 does not end with the conserved phenylalanine or tryptophan, this likely comes from a read error. The limits of the CDR3 on the DNA are not certain, so only TCRdb's listed CDR3 is given. V usage is TRBV29-1 and J usage is TRBJ2-3; the table's D gene call, TRBD2, was not cross checked with the DNA. Including both end residues, the CDR3 is 11 amino acids long. Germline CDR1 reads SQVTM; CDR2 reads ANQGSEA. CDR3: CSVDGLAGGLS.

There are a few counts of this clonotype. The V call is TRBV19, the J call TRBJ2-2; D uncertain. V dropped 7 bases and J dropped 2 bases, with 11 bases sitting between them. Germline lookup yields CDR1 LNHDA and CDR2 SQIVND (reference sequence). This CDR3 has 14 residues. In DNA form, the CDR3 reads TGTGCCAGTACCCCCATGGGAAACACCGGGGAGCTGTTTTTT. This gives the protein CASTPMGNTGELFF.